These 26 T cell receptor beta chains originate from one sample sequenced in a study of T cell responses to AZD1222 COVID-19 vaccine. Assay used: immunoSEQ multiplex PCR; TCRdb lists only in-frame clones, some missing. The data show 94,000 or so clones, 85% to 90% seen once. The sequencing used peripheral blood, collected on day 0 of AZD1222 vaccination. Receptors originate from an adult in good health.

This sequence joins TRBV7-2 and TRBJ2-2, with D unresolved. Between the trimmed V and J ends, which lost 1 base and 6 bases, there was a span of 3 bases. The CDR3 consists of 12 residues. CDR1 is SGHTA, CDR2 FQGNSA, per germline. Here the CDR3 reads CASSLVSGELFF. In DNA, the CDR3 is TGTGCCAGCAGCTTAGTTTCCGGGGAGCTGTTTTTT.

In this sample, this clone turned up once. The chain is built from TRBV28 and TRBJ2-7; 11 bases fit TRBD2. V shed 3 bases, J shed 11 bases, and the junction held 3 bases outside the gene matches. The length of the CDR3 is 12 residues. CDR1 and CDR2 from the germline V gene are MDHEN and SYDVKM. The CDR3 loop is CASSFSSGRKYF. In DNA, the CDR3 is TGTGCCAGCAGTTTTTCTAGCGGGAGGAAGTACTTC.

The CDR3 loop is CASSYTKTGSYEQYF. CDR3 nucleotides: TGTGCCAGCAGTTACACAAAGACAGGGAGCTACGAGCAGTACTTC. This chain joins TRBV6-5 and TRBJ2-7; 7 nucleotides align to TRBD1. This CDR3 spans 15 amino acids. With 2 bases clipped from V and 3 bases from J, the junction kept 7 bases outside the gene matches. Germline V gene sequence: CDR1 MNHEY, CDR2 SVGAGI.

CDR3 in amino acids: CAARPQGEYGYTF. The CDR3 nucleotides read TGTGCCGCTAGGCCACAGGGAGAGTATGGCTACACCTTC. V gene TRBV27 combines with J gene TRBJ1-2; possible D gene TRBD1, 6 bases. The germline gives CDR1 MNHEY, CDR2 SMNVEV (reference sequence). The CDR3 is 13 residues long. Trimming pared 11 bases from V and 5 bases from J, leaving 18 bases between.

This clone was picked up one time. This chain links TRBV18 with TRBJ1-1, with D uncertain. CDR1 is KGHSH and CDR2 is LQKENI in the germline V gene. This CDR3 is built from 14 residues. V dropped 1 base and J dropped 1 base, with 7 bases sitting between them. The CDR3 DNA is TGTGCCAGCTCACCACTCTGGGGGAACACTGAAGCTTTCTTT. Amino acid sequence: CASSPLWGNTEAFF. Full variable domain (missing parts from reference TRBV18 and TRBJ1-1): NAGVMQNPRHLVRRRGQEARLRCSPMKGHSHVYWYRQLPEEGLKFMVYLQKENIIDESGMPKERFSAEFPKEGPSILRIQQVVRGDSAAYFCASSPLWGNTEAFFGQGTRLTVV.

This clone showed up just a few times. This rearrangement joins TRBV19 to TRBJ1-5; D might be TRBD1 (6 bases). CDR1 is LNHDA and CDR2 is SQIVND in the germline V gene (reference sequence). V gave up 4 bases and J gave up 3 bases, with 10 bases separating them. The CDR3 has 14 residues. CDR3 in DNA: TGTGCCAGTAGTAGGGGACAAAACAATCAGCCCCAGCATTTT. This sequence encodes CASSRGQNNQPQHF.

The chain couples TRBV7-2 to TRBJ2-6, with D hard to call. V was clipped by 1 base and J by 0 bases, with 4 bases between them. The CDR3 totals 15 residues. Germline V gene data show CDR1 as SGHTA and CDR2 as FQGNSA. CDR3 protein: CASSLGFSGANVLTF. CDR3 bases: TGTGCCAGCAGCTTAGGCTTCTCTGGGGCCAACGTCCTGACTTTC.

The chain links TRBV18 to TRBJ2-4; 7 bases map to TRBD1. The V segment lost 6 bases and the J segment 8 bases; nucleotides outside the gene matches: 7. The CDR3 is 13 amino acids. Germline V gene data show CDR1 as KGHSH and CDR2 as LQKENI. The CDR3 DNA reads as TGTGCCAGCTCGCGGCAGGGGGATGACATTCAGTACTTC. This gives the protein CASSRQGDDIQYF.

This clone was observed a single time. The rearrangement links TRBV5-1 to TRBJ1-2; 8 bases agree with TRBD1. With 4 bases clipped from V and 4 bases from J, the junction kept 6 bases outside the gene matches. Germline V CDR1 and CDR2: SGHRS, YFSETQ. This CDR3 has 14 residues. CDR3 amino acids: CASSRGQGGYGYTF. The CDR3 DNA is TGCGCCAGCAGCCGCGGACAGGGCGGCTATGGCTACACCTTC.

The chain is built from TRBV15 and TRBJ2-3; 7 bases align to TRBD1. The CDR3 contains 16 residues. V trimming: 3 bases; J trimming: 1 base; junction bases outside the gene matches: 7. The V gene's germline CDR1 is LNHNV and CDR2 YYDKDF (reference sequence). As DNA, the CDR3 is TGTGCCACCAGCAGGCGAGCCGGGACAGGCACAGATACGCAGTATTTT. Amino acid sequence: CATSRRAGTGTDTQYF.

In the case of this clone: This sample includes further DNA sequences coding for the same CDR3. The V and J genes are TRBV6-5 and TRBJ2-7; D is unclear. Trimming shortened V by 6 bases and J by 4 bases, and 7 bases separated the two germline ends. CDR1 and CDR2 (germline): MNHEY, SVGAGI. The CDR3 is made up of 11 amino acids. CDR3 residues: CASSSLYEQYF. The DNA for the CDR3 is TGTGCCAGCAGCTCGTTATACGAGCAGTACTTC.

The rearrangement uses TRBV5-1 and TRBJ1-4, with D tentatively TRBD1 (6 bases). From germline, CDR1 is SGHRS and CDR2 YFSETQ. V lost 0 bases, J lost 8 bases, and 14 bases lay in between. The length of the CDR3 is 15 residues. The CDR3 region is CASSLEGEPREKLFF. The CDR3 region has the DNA TGCGCCAGCAGCTTGGAGGGGGAGCCGCGGGAAAAACTGTTTTTT.

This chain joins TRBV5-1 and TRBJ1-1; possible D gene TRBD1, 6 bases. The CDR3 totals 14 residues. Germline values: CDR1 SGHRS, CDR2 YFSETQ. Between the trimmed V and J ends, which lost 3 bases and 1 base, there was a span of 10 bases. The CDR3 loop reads CASSSQGQNTEAFF. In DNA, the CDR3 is TGCGCCAGCAGCTCACAGGGTCAGAACACTGAAGCTTTCTTT. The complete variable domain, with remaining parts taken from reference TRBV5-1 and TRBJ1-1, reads KAGVTQTPRYLIKTRGQQVTLSCSPISGHRSVSWYQQTPGQGLQFLFEYFSETQRNKGNFPGRFSGRQFSNSRSEMNVSTLELGDSALYLCASSSQGQNTEAFFGQGTRLTVV.

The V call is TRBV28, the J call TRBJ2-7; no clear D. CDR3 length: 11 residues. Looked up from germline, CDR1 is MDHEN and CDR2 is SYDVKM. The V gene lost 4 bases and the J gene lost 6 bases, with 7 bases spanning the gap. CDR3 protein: CASSYMGEQYF. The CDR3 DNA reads TGTGCCAGCAGTTACATGGGCGAGCAGTACTTC.

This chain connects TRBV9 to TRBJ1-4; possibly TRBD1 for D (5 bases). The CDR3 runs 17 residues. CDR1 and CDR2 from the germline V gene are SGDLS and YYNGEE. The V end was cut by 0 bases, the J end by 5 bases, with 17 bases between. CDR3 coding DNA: TGTGCCAGCAGCGTAGGTGGGGCCAGAGTCGTCAATGAAAAACTGTTTTTT. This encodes CASSVGGARVVNEKLFF.

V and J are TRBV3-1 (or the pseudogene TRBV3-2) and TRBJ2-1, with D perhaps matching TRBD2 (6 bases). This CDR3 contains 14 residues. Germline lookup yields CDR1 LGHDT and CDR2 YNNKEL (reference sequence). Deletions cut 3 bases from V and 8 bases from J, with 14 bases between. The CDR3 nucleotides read TGTGCCAGCAGCCACGGGACTCCAGGGCATGAGCAGTTCTTC. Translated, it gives CASSHGTPGHEQFF.

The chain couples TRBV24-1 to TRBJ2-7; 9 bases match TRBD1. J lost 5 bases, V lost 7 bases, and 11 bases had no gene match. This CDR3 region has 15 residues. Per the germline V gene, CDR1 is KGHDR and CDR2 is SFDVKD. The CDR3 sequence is CATSDAGTGTHEQYF. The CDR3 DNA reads TGTGCCACCAGCGATGCCGGGACAGGGACACACGAGCAGTACTTC.

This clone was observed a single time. CDR3 in amino acids: CASSLEGSGSPTGELFF. The CDR3 nucleotides are TGTGCCAGCAGCTTAGAAGGTAGCGGGAGTCCCACCGGGGAGCTGTTTTTT. The chain combines TRBV7-2 with TRBJ2-2, with 9 positions matching TRBD2. There are 17 residues in the CDR3. Per germline, CDR1 SGHTA and CDR2 FQGNSA. With V trimmed by 1 base and J by 4 bases, 7 bases remained unmatched.

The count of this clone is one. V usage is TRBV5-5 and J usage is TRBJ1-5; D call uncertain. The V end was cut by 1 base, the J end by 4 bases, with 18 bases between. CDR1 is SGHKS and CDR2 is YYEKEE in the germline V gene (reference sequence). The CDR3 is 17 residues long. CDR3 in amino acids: CASSLSRAGVGNQPQHF. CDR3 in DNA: TGTGCCAGCAGCTTGAGTCGTGCGGGAGTTGGGAATCAGCCCCAGCATTTT.

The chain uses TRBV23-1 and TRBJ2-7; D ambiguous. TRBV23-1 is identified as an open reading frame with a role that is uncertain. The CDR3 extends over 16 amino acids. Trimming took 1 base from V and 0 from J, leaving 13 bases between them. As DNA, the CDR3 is TGCGCCAGCAGTCAATGGGCAGGACCCGTCTCCTACGAGCAGTACTTC. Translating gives CASSQWAGPVSYEQYF.

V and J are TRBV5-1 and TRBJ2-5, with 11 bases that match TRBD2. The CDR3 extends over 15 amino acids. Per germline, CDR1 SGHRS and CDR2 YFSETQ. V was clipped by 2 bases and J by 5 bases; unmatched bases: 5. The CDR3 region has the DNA TGCGCCAGCAGCTTAACTAGCGGGAGCTTTGAGACCCAGTACTTC. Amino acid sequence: CASSLTSGSFETQYF.

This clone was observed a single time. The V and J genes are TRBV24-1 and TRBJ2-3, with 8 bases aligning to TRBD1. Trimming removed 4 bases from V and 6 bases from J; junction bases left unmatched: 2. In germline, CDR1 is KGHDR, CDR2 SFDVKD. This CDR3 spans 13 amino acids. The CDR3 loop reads CATSDRGRDTQYF. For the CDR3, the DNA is TGTGCCACCAGTGACAGGGGGCGTGATACGCAGTATTTT.

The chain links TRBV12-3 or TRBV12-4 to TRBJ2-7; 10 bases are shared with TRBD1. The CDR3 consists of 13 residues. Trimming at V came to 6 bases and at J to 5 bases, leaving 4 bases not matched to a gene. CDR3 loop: CASRTGTGDEQYF. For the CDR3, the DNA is TGTGCCAGCAGAACCGGGACAGGGGACGAGCAGTACTTC.

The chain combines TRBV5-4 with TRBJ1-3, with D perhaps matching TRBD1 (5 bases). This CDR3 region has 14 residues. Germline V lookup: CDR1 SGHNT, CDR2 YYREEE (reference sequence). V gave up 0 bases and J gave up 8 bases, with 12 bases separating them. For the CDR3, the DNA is TGTGCCAGCAGCTTGGAAGGCGGGGGTGACACCATATATTTT. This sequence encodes CASSLEGGGDTIYF. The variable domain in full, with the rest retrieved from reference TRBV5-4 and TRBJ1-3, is ETGVTQSPTHLIKTRGQQVTLRCSSQSGHNTVSWYQQALGQGPQFIFQYYREEENGRGNFPPRFSGLQFPNYSSELNVNALELDDSALYLCASSLEGGGDTIYFGEGSWLTVV.

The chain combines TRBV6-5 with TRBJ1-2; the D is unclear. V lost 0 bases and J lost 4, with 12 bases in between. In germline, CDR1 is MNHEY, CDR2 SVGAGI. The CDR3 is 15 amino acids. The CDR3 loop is CASSYSRDPSYGYTF. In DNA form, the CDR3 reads TGTGCCAGCAGTTACTCTAGAGATCCGTCCTATGGCTACACCTTC.

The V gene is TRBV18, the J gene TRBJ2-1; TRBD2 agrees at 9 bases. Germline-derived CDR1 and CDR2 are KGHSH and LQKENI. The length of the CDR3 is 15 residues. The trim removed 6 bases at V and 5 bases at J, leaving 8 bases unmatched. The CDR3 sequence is CASSRSREGNNEQFF. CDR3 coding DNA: TGTGCCAGCTCCCGCTCGCGGGAGGGTAACAATGAGCAGTTCTTC.